What follows describes a single T cell receptor beta chain. This sample was taken from a study of blood T cell repertoires in COVID-19. Study-wide context: PBMCs, B-cell-depleted T cells, or T cells were the source of the cDNA or gDNA that made up the material.

V shed 4 bases and J 0 bases; nucleotides not matched to a gene: 18. CDR3 size: 19 residues. The V gene's germline CDR1 is SGDLS and CDR2 YYNGEE. The participants were between 18 and 89 years old and came from some 25 US areas. Method: immunoSEQ multiplex PCR; TCRdb's copy keeps in-frame clones and lacks some. The sample lists about 330,000 clones; more than 75% were seen once. The material sequenced was PBMCs or T cells enriched from blood (not recorded which). This sequence was found in a woman aged 25 to 45 who had recovered from COVID-19. This rearrangement joins TRBV9 to TRBJ1-2; TRBD1 matches 7 bases. The CDR3 coding sequence is TGTGCCAGCAGCCCGCGGGGGGGACAGCGCCTTTTAGCTAACTATGGCTACACCTTC. It codes for CASSPRGGQRLLANYGYTF.